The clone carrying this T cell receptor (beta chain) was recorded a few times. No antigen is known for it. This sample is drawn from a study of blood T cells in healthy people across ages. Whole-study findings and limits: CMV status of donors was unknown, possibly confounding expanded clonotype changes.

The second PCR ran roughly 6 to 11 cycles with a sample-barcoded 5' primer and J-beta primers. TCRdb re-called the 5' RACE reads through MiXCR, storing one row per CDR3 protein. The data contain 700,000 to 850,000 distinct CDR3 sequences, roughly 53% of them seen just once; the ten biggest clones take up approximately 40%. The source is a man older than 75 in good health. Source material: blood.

CDR3 amino acids: CASSSLAAGEGGYAYF. The CDR3 nucleotides are TGCGCCAGCAGCTCCCTCGCGGCGGGAGAGGGAGGATACGCGTATTTT. V gene TRBV5-1 combines with J gene TRBJ2-3; 7 bases are shared with TRBD2. From germline, CDR1 is SGHRS and CDR2 YFSETQ. There are 16 residues in the CDR3. Germline trimming cut 3 bases from V and 14 bases from J; bases unmatched to any gene: 21.